Below, 24 T cell receptor beta chains from the same sample are listed, as sequenced in a study of blood T cell repertoires in COVID-19. Some clones are missing from TCRdb's copy, which holds only in-frame ones; the method was immunoSEQ multiplex PCR. This table holds about 220,000 clones, 80% to 90% found once. Sequenced input: peripheral blood. The source is a man aged 25-40 years with active or convalescent COVID-19.

There are a few counts of this clone. V gene TRBV1 combines with J gene TRBJ1-2; whether TRBD1, the table's D call, matches the DNA was not checked. TRBV1 is given as a pseudogene. This CDR3 comprises 15 residues. CDR3 coding DNA: TGCACCAGCAGCCAACTGGACAGGGCTAACTATGGCTACACCTTC. Amino acid sequence: CTSSQLDRANYGYTF.

The rearrangement joins TRBV3-1 (or the pseudogene TRBV3-2) to TRBJ1-2; D unclear. Germline V gene data show CDR1 as LGHDT and CDR2 as YNNKEL (reference sequence). The CDR3 is 15 residues long. Deletions cut 4 bases from V and 8 bases from J, with 20 bases between. Written as DNA, the CDR3 is TGTGCCAGCAGCCCCCCGGGGATACCCGTAATCGGCTACACCTTC. Translated, it gives CASSPPGIPVIGYTF.

This chain uses TRBV18 with TRBJ1-5; 7 nucleotides agree with TRBD1. Germline-derived CDR1 and CDR2 are KGHSH and LQKENI. CDR3 length: 13 amino acids. The J segment lost 5 bases and the V segment lost 6 bases, leaving 4 bases of the junction unmatched. CDR3 loop: CASSHDRDQPQHF. The CDR3 nucleotides read TGTGCCAGCTCCCACGACAGGGATCAGCCCCAGCATTTT.

V usage is TRBV28 and J usage is TRBJ2-1; 7 bases map to TRBD1. The CDR3 length is 15 residues. Trimming took 7 bases from V and 0 from J; bases not matched to a gene: 6. Germline V gene lookup returns CDR1 MDHEN and CDR2 SYDVKM. DNA of the CDR3: TGTGCCAGCACTACCGACAGGGCCTCCTACAATGAGCAGTTCTTC. Encoded protein: CASTTDRASYNEQFF.

The rearrangement links TRBV10-3 to TRBJ2-3; TRBD2 aligns across 7 bases. This CDR3 spans 15 amino acids. The V gene end was trimmed by 6 bases and the J gene end by 3 bases; junction bases not matched to a gene: 9. From germline, CDR1 is ENHRY and CDR2 SYGVKD. CDR3 sequence: CAIRPLGLDTDTQYF. The CDR3 DNA is TGTGCCATCAGACCACTAGGACTAGATACAGATACGCAGTATTTT.

This clone was seen repeatedly, ten times or more. The chain is built from TRBV6-4 and TRBJ2-2, with TRBD2 identical over 9 bases. Germline CDR1 MRHNA, CDR2 SNTAGT. This CDR3 has 15 residues. J lost 4 bases, V lost 0 bases, and 0 bases had no gene match. The CDR3 nucleotides read TGTGCCAGCAGTGACTCTAGCGGGGGCACCGGGGAGCTGTTTTTT. This sequence encodes CASSDSSGGTGELFF.

The chain uses TRBV6-2 or TRBV6-3 and TRBJ2-7; 8 bases are shared with TRBD2. This CDR3 contains 21 residues. Trimming cost V 2 bases and J 0 bases; bases outside gene matches: 21. Per the germline V gene, CDR1 is MNHEY and CDR2 is SVGEGT. The CDR3 is CASSYRMDQREMGGSSYEQYF. In nucleotides, the CDR3 is TGTGCCAGCAGTTACAGAATGGATCAGCGGGAGATGGGGGGTAGCTCCTACGAGCAGTACTTC.

The chain joins TRBV28 to TRBJ1-2; TRBD1 agrees at 7 bases. CDR1 is MDHEN and CDR2 is SYDVKM in the germline V gene. CDR3 length: 11 amino acids. Germline trimming cut 2 bases from V and 10 bases from J; bases unmatched to any gene: 1. CDR3 coding DNA: TGTGCCAGCAGTTTAGACAGGGACTACACCTTC. Translated: CASSLDRDYTF.

The V and J genes are TRBV7-6 and TRBJ2-1; D not certain. V gave up 3 bases and J gave up 0 bases, with 9 bases separating them. The germline V gene encodes CDR1 SGHVS and CDR2 FNYEAQ. The CDR3 is 15 amino acids. The CDR3 DNA sequence: TGTGCCAGCAGCTTCGGTCAAAACTCCTACAATGAGCAGTTCTTC. Translated: CASSFGQNSYNEQFF. The entire variable domain, with the rest obtained from reference TRBV7-6 and TRBJ2-1, is as follows: GAGVSQSPRYKVTKRGQDVALRCDPISGHVSLYWYRQALGQGPEFLTYFNYEAQQDKSGLPNDRFSAERPEGSISTLTIQRTEQRDSAMYRCASSFGQNSYNEQFFGPGTRLTVL.

This chain uses TRBV6-5 with TRBJ1-5; D is unresolved. The CDR3 runs 14 residues. Germline CDR1 reads MNHEY; CDR2 reads SVGAGI. V shed 5 bases and J shed 2 bases, with 10 bases lying between them. The CDR3 sequence: CASSPVQRNQPQHF. The CDR3, as DNA: TGTGCCAGCAGTCCGGTACAGCGCAATCAGCCCCAGCATTTT.

The chain employs TRBV28 and TRBJ1-5, with D perhaps TRBD1 (6 bases). The ends were cut back, 7 bases at V and 5 bases at J, with 12 bases in the middle. The CDR3 length is 13 residues. CDR1 MDHEN and CDR2 SYDVKM come from the germline V gene. The CDR3 DNA reads TGTGCCAGCAATCTGGGGGGGCATCAGCCCCAGCATTTT. Translated: CASNLGGHQPQHF.

The gene calls are TRBV3-1 (or the pseudogene TRBV3-2) and TRBJ2-7, with 8 positions matching TRBD2. Trimming removed 0 bases from V and 4 bases from J; junction bases left unmatched: 26. Per germline, CDR1 LGHDT and CDR2 YNNKEL (reference sequence). The CDR3 extends over 22 amino acids. The CDR3 DNA reads as TGTGCCAGCAGCCAAGATCCGGGGGGGCGGATATCATATTACCTGAAGAGGTACGAGCAGTACTTC. This translates into CASSQDPGGRISYYLKRYEQYF.

The V gene is TRBV9, the J gene TRBJ2-3, with D tentatively TRBD2 (6 bases). The CDR3 is 16 residues long. V lost 4 bases and J lost 0, with 15 bases in between. The V gene's germline CDR1 is SGDLS and CDR2 YYNGEE. CDR3 loop: CASSPGRGTSTDTQYF. The CDR3, as DNA: TGTGCCAGCAGCCCCGGGCGGGGAACTAGCACAGATACGCAGTATTTT.

The chain recombines TRBV27 with TRBJ2-5, with D perhaps matching TRBD1 (5 bases). Trimming took 2 bases from V and 5 from J, leaving 21 bases between them. CDR1 and CDR2 (germline): MNHEY, SMNVEV (reference sequence). The CDR3 runs 17 residues. CDR3 sequence (DNA): TGTGCCAGCAGTTTAAATAGTCCAGCAGGGCCCCGCGAGACCCAGTACTTC. Translation: CASSLNSPAGPRETQYF.

This sequence joins TRBV6-2 or TRBV6-3 and TRBJ2-7, with a possible D match to TRBD1 (5 bases). The germline CDR1 and CDR2 sequences are MNHEY and SVGEGT. V lost 4 bases and J lost 1, with 11 bases in between. This CDR3 spans 14 amino acids. In DNA, the CDR3 is TGTGCCAGCAGTTCGCCAGGGCCTTCCTACGAGCAGTACTTC. Protein sequence: CASSSPGPSYEQYF.

V gene TRBV3-1 (or the pseudogene TRBV3-2) combines with J gene TRBJ1-1, with D possibly being TRBD1 (5 bases). This CDR3 is 13 amino acids long. The ends were cut back, 5 bases at V and 5 bases at J, with 12 bases in the middle. Germline CDR1 and CDR2: LGHDT and YNNKEL (reference sequence). CDR3 coding DNA: TGTGCCAGCAGCACGGGGGGTTGGACTGAAGCTTTCTTT. Translating it yields CASSTGGWTEAFF.

The chain employs TRBV5-4 and TRBJ2-7; 7 bases are shared with TRBD1. The CDR3 length is 16 residues. The germline V gene has CDR1 SGHNT and CDR2 YYREEE (reference sequence). Trimming took 4 bases from V and 0 from J; bases not matched to a gene: 10. The CDR3 sequence: CASSRNTGESSYEQYF. CDR3 in DNA: TGTGCCAGCAGCCGTAATACAGGGGAGAGCTCCTACGAGCAGTACTTC.

The CDR3 loop reads CASRDSNPPGYTF. In DNA, the CDR3 is TGTGCCAGCCGGGACTCAAATCCTCCTGGCTACACCTTC. The V gene is TRBV6-5, the J gene TRBJ1-2, with D possibly TRBD1 on 5 matching bases. Germline lookup yields CDR1 MNHEY and CDR2 SVGAGI. With 8 bases removed from V and 7 bases from J, the gap between germline ends came to 17 bases. The CDR3 is 13 amino acids.

The chain joins TRBV5-5 to TRBJ2-7, with D tentatively TRBD2 (6 bases). V was pared by 0 bases and J by 2 bases, with 18 bases between. CDR1 is SGHKS and CDR2 is YYEKEE in the germline V gene (reference sequence). This CDR3 is 17 amino acids long. CDR3 loop: CASSLAKGTHLPYEQYF. The DNA of the CDR3 is TGTGCCAGCAGCTTGGCCAAGGGGACTCACCTCCCCTACGAGCAGTACTTC.

The genes are TRBV18 and TRBJ2-7; TRBD1 matches 8 bases. After removal of 1 base from V and 5 bases from J, the junction contained 4 bases not matched to a gene. The CDR3 is made up of 14 amino acids. Germline CDR1 KGHSH, CDR2 LQKENI. The CDR3 DNA sequence: TGTGCCAGCTCACCACAACAGGGGGTCAACGAGCAGTACTTC. Its translation: CASSPQQGVNEQYF.

The rearrangement links TRBV28 to TRBJ2-5; 8 positions agree with TRBD1. The CDR3 totals 15 residues. Unmatched junction bases numbered 11, after V lost 6 bases and J lost 5 bases. Per the germline V gene, CDR1 is MDHEN and CDR2 is SYDVKM. The CDR3 region is CASSSRGLGEETQYF. The CDR3 DNA reads as TGTGCCAGCAGCTCCAGGGGGCTTGGGGAGGAGACCCAGTACTTC.

The chain uses TRBV24-1 and TRBJ2-2, with TRBD1 matching over 8 bases. Germline CDR1 reads KGHDR; CDR2 reads SFDVKD. V lost 4 bases and J lost 7; bases outside the gene matches: 7. CDR3 size: 15 residues. In DNA, the CDR3 is TGTGCCACCAGTGACACCGACAGGGGTGGCGGGGAGCTGTTTTTT. It codes for CATSDTDRGGGELFF.

This clone showed up just a few times. The V call is TRBV28, the J call TRBJ1-2, with 8 nucleotides matching TRBD1. The CDR3 is made up of 16 amino acids. From germline, CDR1 is MDHEN and CDR2 SYDVKM. V was clipped by 6 bases and J by 4 bases; unmatched bases: 13. The CDR3 region has the DNA TGTGCCAGCAGAGGGGACAGGTCCCCGGGGGGCTATGGCTACACCTTC. Amino acid sequence: CASRGDRSPGGYGYTF.

The chain is built from TRBV7-9 and TRBJ1-1; D unresolved. Germline V gene lookup returns CDR1 SEHNR and CDR2 FQNEAQ (reference sequence). Deletions cut 7 bases from V and 0 bases from J, with 15 bases between. The CDR3 spans 15 residues. This CDR3 is CASTQLRQMNTEAFF. Here the CDR3 DNA reads TGTGCCAGCACCCAATTGCGGCAGATGAACACTGAAGCTTTCTTT.